The rows below give T cell receptor beta chains drawn from one sample of a study of cytomegalovirus exposure and HLA in healthy donors. TCRdb keeps only in-frame clones here, not all; method: immunoSEQ multiplex PCR. The sample records around 150,000 clones, roughly 78% being singletons. The sample taken for sequencing was PBMCs. All receptors come from a middle-aged man in good health and CMV-seropositive. CDR3s include the opening cysteine and the closing phenylalanine or tryptophan. The order of the fields is V gene, D gene, J gene, clone size, CDR3 protein, CDR3 DNA. A D gene is named only where the DNA matches it firmly. Expanded clones are given a class, and other clones once, few, many or no size at all.

V: TRBV11-2; D: NA; J: TRBJ2-3; size: NA; CDR3: CASSLMPLLTRADTQYF; DNA: TGTGCCAGCAGCCTAATGCCGCTACTAACCCGGGCAGATACGCAGTATTTT
V: TRBV5-5; D: NA; J: TRBJ1-1; size: few; CDR3: CASSQEPRVNTEAFF; DNA: TGCGCCAGCAGCCAAGAACCCAGGGTGAACACTGAAGCTTTCTTT
V: TRBV10-2; D: TRBD2; J: TRBJ2-1; size: few; CDR3: CASRGTSGSYNEQFF; DNA: TGCGCCAGCAGGGGGACTAGCGGCTCCTACAATGAGCAGTTCTTC
V: TRBV7-9; D: NA; J: TRBJ2-7; size: NA; CDR3: CASSSSGRAEQYF; DNA: TGTGCCAGCAGCTCCTCGGGCAGGGCCGAGCAGTACTTC
V: TRBV7-9; D: NA; J: TRBJ2-1; size: NA; CDR3: CASTSGESSYNEQFF; DNA: TGTGCCAGCACCTCCGGGGAGAGCTCCTACAATGAGCAGTTCTTC
V: TRBV27; D: NA; J: TRBJ2-2; size: NA; CDR3: CASSPGQTNTGELFF; DNA: TGTGCCAGCAGTCCGGGACAAACGAACACCGGGGAGCTGTTTTTT
V: TRBV7-9; D: TRBD2; J: TRBJ2-2; size: NA; CDR3: CASSSSRGGVGELFF; DNA: TGTGCCAGCAGCTCCTCGCGGGGGGGCGTCGGGGAGCTGTTTTTT
V: TRBV4-3; D: NA; J: TRBJ1-1; size: NA; CDR3: CASSLPRVPMNTEAFF; DNA: TGCGCCAGCAGTCTACCCAGGGTTCCCATGAACACTGAAGCTTTCTTT
V: TRBV4-1; D: TRBD1; J: TRBJ1-3; size: few; CDR3: CASSKGQLGNTIYF; DNA: TGCGCCAGCAGTAAGGGACAGCTCGGAAACACCATATATTTT
V: TRBV19; D: TRBD1; J: TRBJ1-2; size: NA; CDR3: CASSMARTGTGGYTF; DNA: TGTGCCAGTAGTATGGCCCGGACAGGGACTGGTGGCTACACCTTC
V: TRBV19; D: TRBD2; J: TRBJ2-5; size: NA; CDR3: CASKGTGGPQETQYF; DNA: TGTGCCAGTAAGGGAACGGGGGGGCCCCAAGAGACCCAGTACTTC
V: TRBV4-3; D: TRBD1; J: TRBJ2-3; size: NA; CDR3: CASSLLQGARADTQYF; DNA: TGCGCCAGCAGCCTCCTACAGGGGGCTAGGGCAGATACGCAGTATTTT
V: TRBV27; D: NA; J: TRBJ1-4; size: NA; CDR3: CASRTAQEEKLFF; DNA: TGTGCCAGCAGGACCGCACAGGAGGAAAAACTGTTTTTT
V: TRBV9; D: TRBD2; J: TRBJ2-7; size: once; CDR3: CASSKLAGGTYEQYF; DNA: TGTGCCAGCAGCAAATTAGCGGGGGGGACCTACGAGCAGTACTTC
V: TRBV27; D: NA; J: TRBJ2-5; size: NA; CDR3: CATFWREHYF; DNA: TGTGCCACCTTCTGGAGGGAGCACTACTTC
V: TRBV18; D: NA; J: TRBJ2-6; size: once; CDR3: CASSPSGTPVSGANVLTF; DNA: TGTGCCAGCTCACCCTCCGGGACTCCCGTCTCTGGGGCCAACGTCCTGACTTTC
V: TRBV7-9; D: TRBD1; J: TRBJ1-2; size: NA; CDR3: CASSRDRGDGYTF; DNA: TGTGCCAGCAGTCGGGACAGGGGGGATGGCTACACCTTC
V: TRBV9; D: TRBD1; J: TRBJ1-3; size: once; CDR3: CASSTQDRLPGNTIYF; DNA: TGTGCCAGCAGCACCCAGGACAGGCTCCCTGGAAACACCATATATTTT
V: TRBV6-6; D: NA; J: TRBJ1-5; size: NA; CDR3: CASSYSGGVGQPQHF; DNA: TGTGCCAGCAGTTACTCAGGAGGGGTAGGGCAGCCCCAGCATTTT
V: TRBV19; D: TRBD2; J: TRBJ2-3; size: NA; CDR3: CASTLTAGAITDTQYF; DNA: TGTGCCAGTACTCTCACAGCGGGGGCGATTACAGATACGCAGTATTTT
V: TRBV18; D: TRBD1; J: TRBJ1-3; size: NA; CDR3: CASSPGTGLNTIYF; DNA: TGTGCCAGCTCACCAGGGACAGGGTTAAACACCATATATTTT
V: TRBV7-9; D: TRBD1; J: TRBJ2-2; size: once; CDR3: CASSSYRGRITGELFF; DNA: TGTGCCAGCTCCTCCTACAGGGGAAGGATCACCGGGGAGCTGTTTTTT
V: TRBV27; D: TRBD1; J: TRBJ1-2; size: NA; CDR3: CASSSFVGGNNYGYTF; DNA: TGTGCCAGCAGTTCCTTTGTAGGGGGCAATAACTATGGCTACACCTTC
V: TRBV19; D: NA; J: TRBJ1-2; size: NA; CDR3: CASRQEYGYTF; DNA: TGTGCCAGTAGGCAGGAATATGGCTACACCTTC
V: TRBV30; D: TRBD1; J: TRBJ2-6; size: once; CDR3: CAWSPGQNIGANVLTF; DNA: TGTGCCTGGAGCCCGGGACAGAACATTGGGGCCAACGTCCTGACTTTC
V: TRBV29-1; D: TRBD1; J: TRBJ1-2; size: NA; CDR3: CSVPRQGAGGYTF; DNA: TGCAGCGTGCCCCGACAGGGGGCAGGAGGCTACACCTTC